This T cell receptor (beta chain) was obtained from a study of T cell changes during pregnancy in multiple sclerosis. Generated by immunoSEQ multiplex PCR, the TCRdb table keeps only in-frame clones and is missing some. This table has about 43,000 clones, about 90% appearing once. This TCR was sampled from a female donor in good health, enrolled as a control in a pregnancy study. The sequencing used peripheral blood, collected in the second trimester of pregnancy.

In DNA, the CDR3 is TGCGCCAGCAGCTTGGCGGGCGGGGGGGCTGTCTATGAGCAGTTCTTC. As protein: CASSLAGGGAVYEQFF. The V and J genes are TRBV5-1 and TRBJ2-1; TRBD2 agrees at 9 bases. CDR1 is SGHRS, CDR2 YFSETQ, per germline. Trimming took 0 bases from V and 8 from J; bases not matched to a gene: 9. The CDR3 loop spans 16 amino acids.